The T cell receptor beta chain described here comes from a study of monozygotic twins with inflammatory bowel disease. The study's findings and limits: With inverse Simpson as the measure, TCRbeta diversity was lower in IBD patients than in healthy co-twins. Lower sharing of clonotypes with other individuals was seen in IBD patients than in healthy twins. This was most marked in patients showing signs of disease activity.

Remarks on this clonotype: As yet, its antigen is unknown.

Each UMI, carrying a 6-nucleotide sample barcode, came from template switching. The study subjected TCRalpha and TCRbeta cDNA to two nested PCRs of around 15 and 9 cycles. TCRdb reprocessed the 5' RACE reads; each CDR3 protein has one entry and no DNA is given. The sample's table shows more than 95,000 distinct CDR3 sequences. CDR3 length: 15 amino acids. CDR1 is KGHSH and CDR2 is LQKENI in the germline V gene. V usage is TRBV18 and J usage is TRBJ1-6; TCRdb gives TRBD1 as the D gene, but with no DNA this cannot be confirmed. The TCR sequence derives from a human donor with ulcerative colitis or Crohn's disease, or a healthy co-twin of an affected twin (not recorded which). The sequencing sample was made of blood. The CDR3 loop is CASSPTGQGNSPLHF.